What follows are 17 T cell receptor beta chains derived from one specimen sequenced in a study of monozygotic twins with cystic fibrosis (dated by TCRdb to about 2021). The protocol used for the library was the immunoSEQ multiplex PCR assay. TCRdb retrieved this table from immuneACCESS and kept in-frame rearrangements only. Not all clones are present; in checked studies, unresolved V genes account for under half, and no reason is known for the remainder. The sample table lists under 20,000 clones, about 90% of them with a count of one. Of the sample, roughly 1.5% is held by the ten largest clones. The sample was blood. All receptors come from a girl aged 2 to 9 with cystic fibrosis.

The chain combines TRBV7-9 with TRBJ2-1; no firm D call. Germline CDR1 and CDR2: SEHNR and FQNEAQ (reference sequence). Trimming stripped 5 bases from V and 0 bases from J, with 20 bases between. There are 18 residues in the CDR3. For the CDR3, the DNA is TGTGCCAGCAGCGCGTCCAGAGCTTCCTCGAGCTCCTACAATGAGCAGTTCTTC. As protein: CASSASRASSSSYNEQFF.

The rearrangement joins TRBV19 to TRBJ1-1; D may be TRBD1 (6 bases). Germline lookup yields CDR1 LNHDA and CDR2 SQIVND (reference sequence). The CDR3 has 14 amino acids. Trimming stripped 4 bases from V and 4 bases from J, with 13 bases between. CDR3 coding DNA: TGTGCCAGTAGTAAAAAGGGGGACTCCACTGAAGCTTTCTTT. Residues: CASSKKGDSTEAFF.

This chain joins TRBV11-2 and TRBJ2-7, with 8 bases fitting TRBD1. The V gene's germline CDR1 is SGHAT and CDR2 FQNNGV. The CDR3 contains 15 residues. Unmatched junction bases numbered 5, after V lost 4 bases and J lost 0 bases. Here the CDR3 DNA reads TGTGCCAGCAGCTCCTACGGGACAGGCTCCTACGAGCAGTACTTC. Protein: CASSSYGTGSYEQYF.

The chain recombines TRBV10-1 with TRBJ2-2; no firm D call. This CDR3 is built from 13 residues. V lost 6 bases and J lost 2, with 7 bases in between. CDR1 and CDR2 from the germline V gene are WNHNN and SYGVQD (reference sequence). CDR3 loop: CASSTANTGELFF. CDR3 nucleotides: TGCGCCAGCAGCACAGCCAACACCGGGGAGCTGTTTTTT.

The genes are TRBV4-1 and TRBJ1-6; 11 bases line up with TRBD1. Per germline, CDR1 MGHRA and CDR2 YSYEKL. J lost 8 bases, V lost 7 bases, and 25 bases had no gene match. The CDR3 totals 21 residues. In nucleotides, the CDR3 is TGCGCCAGCACCCCCCGAATTATCCGGGGACAGGGGGACGCGCGCCATTCACCCCTCCACTTT. It is translated as CASTPRIIRGQGDARHSPLHF.

This rearrangement joins TRBV4-1 to TRBJ2-5; TRBD2 matches at 10 bases. In germline, CDR1 is MGHRA, CDR2 YSYEKL. The CDR3 covers 16 residues. V dropped 3 bases and J dropped 5; count of bases not matched to a gene: 9. The CDR3: CASSHRSGRAQETQYF. The CDR3 DNA sequence: TGCGCCAGCAGCCACCGGAGCGGGAGGGCCCAGGAGACCCAGTACTTC.

The V and J genes are TRBV30 and TRBJ1-5; D ambiguous. Germline lookup yields CDR1 GTSNPN and CDR2 SVGIG (reference sequence). Trimming left V 0 bases short and J 0 bases short, with 9 bases between. The CDR3 spans 15 residues. CDR3 coding DNA: TGTGCCTGGAGTGTACGAGGATATAGCAATCAGCCCCAGCATTTT. Its translation is CAWSVRGYSNQPQHF.

The chain uses TRBV21-1 and TRBJ2-5; no DNA check was done on the table's D call, TRBD2. TRBV21-1 is labeled a pseudogene. There are 12 residues in the CDR3. CDR3 protein: CASSKEIWTQYF. The CDR3 DNA reads TGTGCCAGCAGCAAAGAAATCTGGACCCAGTACTTC.

This chain joins TRBV4-2 and TRBJ2-3, with unresolved D. The CDR3 runs to 15 residues. V lost 0 bases and J lost 3, with 10 bases in between. CDR1 and CDR2 (germline): LGHNA, YNFKEQ. The CDR3 spells CASSQDQANTDTQYF. The CDR3 region has the DNA TGTGCCAGCAGCCAAGATCAGGCAAATACAGATACGCAGTATTTT.

The rearrangement uses TRBV7-6 and TRBJ2-2; D possibly matches TRBD1 or TRBD2 (6 bases each). The CDR3 totals 17 residues. V was trimmed by 2 bases and J by 4 bases, leaving 17 bases between them. Germline assignment: CDR1 SGHVS and CDR2 FNYEAQ. CDR3 protein: CASSLLGGAGGTGELFF. The CDR3 region has the DNA TGTGCCAGCAGCTTATTGGGGGGCGCCGGTGGCACCGGGGAGCTGTTTTTT.

The chain combines TRBV5-1 with TRBJ1-3, with D tentatively TRBD1 (6 bases). CDR3 length: 14 residues. CDR1 is SGHRS, CDR2 YFSETQ, per germline. V was shortened by 4 bases and J by 2 bases, with 10 bases between the two germline ends. CDR3 sequence (DNA): TGCGCCAGCAGCCCAACAGGGCCTGGAAACACCATATATTTT. This gives the protein CASSPTGPGNTIYF.

This rearrangement joins TRBV7-2 to TRBJ2-7; D is uncertain. Germline CDR1 and CDR2: SGHTA and FQGNSA. The CDR3 is 13 amino acids. V was pared by 2 bases and J by 0 bases, with 5 bases between. CDR3 sequence reads: CASSLPASYEQYF. CDR3 in DNA: TGTGCCAGCAGCTTACCAGCCTCCTACGAGCAGTACTTC.

V and J are TRBV4-1 and TRBJ2-7, with 9 bases identical to TRBD2. The CDR3 extends over 15 amino acids. V lost 4 bases and J lost 1; bases outside the gene matches: 5. CDR1 and CDR2 (germline): MGHRA, YSYEKL. The CDR3 DNA is TGCGCCAGCAGCCTGGGGACTAGCCCTTCCTACGAGCAGTACTTC. This codes for CASSLGTSPSYEQYF.

This clone showed up just once. This chain uses TRBV13 with TRBJ2-4; 9 bases line up with TRBD1. The V segment lost 2 bases and the J segment 0 bases; nucleotides outside the gene matches: 2. Germline-derived CDR1 and CDR2 are PRHDT and FYEKMQ (reference sequence). The CDR3 consists of 16 residues. In nucleotides, the CDR3 is TGTGCCAGCAGCTTAAACAGGGGGCTAGCCAAAAACATTCAGTACTTC. Residues: CASSLNRGLAKNIQYF.

This chain uses TRBV6-1 with TRBJ1-4; D not resolved. The CDR3 sequence is 19 residues long. Germline values: CDR1 MNHNS, CDR2 SASEGT. V was trimmed by 4 bases and J by 0 bases, leaving 21 bases between them. This CDR3 is CASSGQIAGQIATNEKLFF. The CDR3 nucleotides are TGTGCCAGCAGTGGGCAAATCGCGGGCCAGATTGCAACTAATGAAAAACTGTTTTTT.

This sequence joins TRBV10-3 and TRBJ2-5; TRBD1 or TRBD2 may be the D gene (5 bases each). V was clipped by 0 bases and J by 1 base, with 9 bases between them. The CDR3 contains 15 residues. Looked up from germline, CDR1 is ENHRY and CDR2 is SYGVKD. The CDR3 loop reads CAISESAGAQETQYF. The CDR3 nucleotides read TGTGCCATCAGTGAGTCGGCCGGGGCCCAAGAGACCCAGTACTTC.

This clone was seen only a few times. The chain has TRBV6-4 and TRBJ1-5; 7 positions agree with TRBD1. Germline CDR1 MRHNA, CDR2 SNTAGT. Trimming cost V 3 bases and J 7 bases; bases outside gene matches: 6. This CDR3 has 14 amino acids. CDR3 in DNA: TGTGCCAGCAGTGAAGGACAGGAAGGACAGCCCCAGCATTTT. Translation: CASSEGQEGQPQHF.